The following is a T cell receptor beta chain sequence with its context. What it recognizes is unknown. V shed 0 bases and J shed 1 base, with 9 bases lying between them. In germline, CDR1 is LGHNT, CDR2 FRNRAP. The CDR3 loop spans 15 amino acids. The sample originates from a study of cytomegalovirus exposure and HLA in healthy donors. For the study at large: Around 76% of more than 300 genotyped donors fell in the Caucasian-associated ancestry cluster.

Findings of the study overall: As was reported, the HLA-A and HLA-B alleles of most subjects were accurately predicted from TCR beta sequences. Cytomegalovirus status was reportedly diagnosed by the classifier with high specificity and sensitivity. Overall, approximately 150 TCR beta chains were annotated as cytomegalovirus-associated.

The primer mix had 60 Vbeta and 13 Jbeta primers. Generated by immunoSEQ multiplex PCR, the TCRdb table keeps only in-frame clones and is missing some. The repertoire consists of about 67,000 clones, with about 65% occurring once and the leading ten covering about 2%. The sample consisted of PBMCs. The TCR was taken from a woman aged 25 to 39 in good health and CMV-seronegative. V and J are TRBV12-5 and TRBJ1-1, with D hard to call. In DNA form, the CDR3 reads TGTGCTAGTGGTTTGGTAGTCACGGGGAACACTGAAGCTTTCTTT. This codes for CASGLVVTGNTEAFF.